This T cell receptor (beta chain) was recovered during a study of T cells in Graves' hyperthyroidism and ophthalmopathy. At least ten counts were recorded for this clonotype. Its matching antigen is unknown. Hyperthyroidism of Graves' type that showed no ophthalmopathy progression within 18 months was stable. Not enrolled were patients with uncontrolled infection, other autoimmune disease, pregnancy or lactation. TCR beta CDR3 region amplification was performed from RNA transcripts. HTBI primers drove first-round RT-PCR of the TCR CDR3. TCRdb analysed the multiplex PCR reads with MiXCR anew, one entry per CDR3 protein. The repertoire has more than 450,000 distinct CDR3 sequences, 13% to 15% of them found once; the top ten carry over 11%. The junction had 9 bases not matched to a gene; V was cut back by 3 bases and J by 3 bases. The V gene's germline CDR1 is SGHTA and CDR2 FQGNSA. This CDR3 spans 16 amino acids.

Regarding the study as a whole: In validation, the model predicted ophthalmopathy. These predictions came a median about 6.8 months before onset. In the analysis, a 13 V-J model separated ophthalmopathy from stable hyperthyroidism.

The source material was blood. This TCR came from a woman between 35 and 50 years old with Graves' hyperthyroidism. The rearrangement uses TRBV7-2 and TRBJ2-3, with 7 bases matching TRBD2. CDR3 sequence: CASSFLGGRPTDTQYF. CDR3 nucleotides: TGTGCCAGCAGCTTTCTTGGCGGGAGACCGACAGATACGCAGTATTTT.